This T cell receptor (beta chain) was sequenced in a study of blood T cell repertoires in COVID-19. Source study methods: Amplification from reference gene primers served as the basis for estimated nucleated cell counts. Data came from immunoSEQ multiplex PCR; TCRdb stores just in-frame clones and leaves some out. That table furnishes V, J and clone size, whereas the DNA furnished D and trimming. The sample consists of about 98,000 clones, approximately 79% of them appearing once. This TCR came from a man aged 70 or older with active or convalescent COVID-19. The specimen was peripheral blood.

CDR3 region: CASAGGNQPQHF. The CDR3 bases are TGTGCCAGCGCCGGGGGGAATCAGCCCCAGCATTTT. The chain recombines TRBV5-8 with TRBJ1-5; a weak D match, TRBD1 (5 bases). V was clipped by 7 bases and J by 4 bases, with 9 bases between them. Germline CDR1 is SGHTS and CDR2 is YDEGEE. CDR3 length equals 12 residues.